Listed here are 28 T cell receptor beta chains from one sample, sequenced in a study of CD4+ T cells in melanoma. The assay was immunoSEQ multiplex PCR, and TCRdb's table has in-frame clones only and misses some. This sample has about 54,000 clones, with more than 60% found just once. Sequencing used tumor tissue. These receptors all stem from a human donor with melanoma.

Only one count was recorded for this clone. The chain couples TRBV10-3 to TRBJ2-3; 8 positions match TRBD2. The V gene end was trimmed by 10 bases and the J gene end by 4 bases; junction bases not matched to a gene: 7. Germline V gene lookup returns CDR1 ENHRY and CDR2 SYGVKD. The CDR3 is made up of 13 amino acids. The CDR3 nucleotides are TGTGCCACCTCGGGGGGGCTTTCAGATACGCAGTATTTT. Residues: CATSGGLSDTQYF.

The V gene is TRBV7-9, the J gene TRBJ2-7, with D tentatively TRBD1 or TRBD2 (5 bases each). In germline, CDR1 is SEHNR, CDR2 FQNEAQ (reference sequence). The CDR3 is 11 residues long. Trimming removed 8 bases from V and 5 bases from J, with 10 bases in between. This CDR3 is CASWDGHEQYF. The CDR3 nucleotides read TGTGCCAGCTGGGACGGGCACGAGCAGTACTTC.

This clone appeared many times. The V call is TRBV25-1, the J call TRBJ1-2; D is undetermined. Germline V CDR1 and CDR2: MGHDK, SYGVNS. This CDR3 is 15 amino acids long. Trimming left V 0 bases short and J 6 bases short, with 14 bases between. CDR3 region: CASSEYGSTDDGYTF. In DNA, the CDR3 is TGTGCCAGCAGTGAATACGGCAGTACTGACGATGGCTACACCTTC.

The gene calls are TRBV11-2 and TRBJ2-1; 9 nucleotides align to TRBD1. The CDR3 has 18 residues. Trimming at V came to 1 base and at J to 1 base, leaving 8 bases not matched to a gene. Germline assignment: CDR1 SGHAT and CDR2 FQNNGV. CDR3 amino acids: CASSLVVFGTGSYNEQFF. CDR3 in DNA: TGTGCCAGCAGCTTAGTTGTATTCGGGACAGGGTCCTACAATGAGCAGTTCTTC.

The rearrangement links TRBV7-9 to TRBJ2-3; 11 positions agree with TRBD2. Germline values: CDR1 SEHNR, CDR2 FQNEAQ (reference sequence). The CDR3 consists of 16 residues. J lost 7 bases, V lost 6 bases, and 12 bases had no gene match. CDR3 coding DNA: TGTGCCAGCAGACCCACTAGCGGGGGCGCTTGGAATACGCAGTATTTT. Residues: CASRPTSGGAWNTQYF.

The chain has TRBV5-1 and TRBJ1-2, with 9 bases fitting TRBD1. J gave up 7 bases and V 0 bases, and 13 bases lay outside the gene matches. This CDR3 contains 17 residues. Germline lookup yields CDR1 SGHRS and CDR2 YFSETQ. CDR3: CASSLGLRTGAGFGYTF. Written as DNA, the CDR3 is TGCGCCAGCAGCTTGGGACTCAGGACAGGGGCGGGTTTTGGCTACACCTTC.

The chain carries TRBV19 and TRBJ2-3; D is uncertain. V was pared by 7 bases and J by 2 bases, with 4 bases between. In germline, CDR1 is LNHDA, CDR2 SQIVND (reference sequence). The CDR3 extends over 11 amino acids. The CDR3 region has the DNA TGTGCCAGTATGGCCACAGATACGCAGTATTTT. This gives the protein CASMATDTQYF.

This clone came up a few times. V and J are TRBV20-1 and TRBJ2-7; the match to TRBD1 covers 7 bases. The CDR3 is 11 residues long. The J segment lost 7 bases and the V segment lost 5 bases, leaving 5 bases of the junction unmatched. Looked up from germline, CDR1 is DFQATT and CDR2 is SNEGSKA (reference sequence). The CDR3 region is CSAGDRGEQYF. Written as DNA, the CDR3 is TGCAGTGCTGGGGACAGAGGTGAGCAGTACTTC.

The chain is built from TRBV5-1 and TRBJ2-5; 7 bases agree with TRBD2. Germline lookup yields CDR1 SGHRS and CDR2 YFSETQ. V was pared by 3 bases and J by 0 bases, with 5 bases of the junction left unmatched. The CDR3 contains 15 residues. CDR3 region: CASSYERGYQETQYF. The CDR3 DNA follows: TGCGCCAGCAGCTACGAGCGGGGTTACCAAGAGACCCAGTACTTC.

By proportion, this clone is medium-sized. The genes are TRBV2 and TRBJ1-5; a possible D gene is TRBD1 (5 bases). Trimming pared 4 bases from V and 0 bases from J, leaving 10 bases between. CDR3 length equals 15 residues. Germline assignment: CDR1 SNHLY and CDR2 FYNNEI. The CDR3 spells CASSVGDLSNQPQHF. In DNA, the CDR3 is TGTGCCAGCAGTGTAGGGGATCTTAGCAATCAGCCCCAGCATTTT.

CDR3 nucleotide sequence: TGTGCCAGCAGCTTGGGGACAGTGAACACTGAAGCTTTCTTT. Translation gives CASSLGTVNTEAFF. The chain carries TRBV7-9 and TRBJ1-1, with TRBD1 matching 7 bases. CDR3 size: 14 residues. The germline CDR1 and CDR2 sequences are SEHNR and FQNEAQ (reference sequence). The V and J ends lost 3 bases and 0 bases, in that order; junction bases with no gene match: 1.

CDR3 DNA sequence: TGTGCCAGCAGTTTAGGGCTCGAGAATGAGCAGTTCTTC. Its protein product is CASSLGLENEQFF. V and J are TRBV27 and TRBJ2-1, with D uncertain. This CDR3 has 13 residues. In germline, CDR1 is MNHEY, CDR2 SMNVEV (reference sequence). V was pared by 2 bases and J by 7 bases, with 9 bases between.

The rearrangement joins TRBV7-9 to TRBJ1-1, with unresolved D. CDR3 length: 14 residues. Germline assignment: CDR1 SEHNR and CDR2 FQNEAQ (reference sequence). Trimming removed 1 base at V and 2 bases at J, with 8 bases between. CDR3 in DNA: TGTGCCAGCAGCTTAGAGGGCCGTAACACTGAAGCTTTCTTT. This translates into CASSLEGRNTEAFF.

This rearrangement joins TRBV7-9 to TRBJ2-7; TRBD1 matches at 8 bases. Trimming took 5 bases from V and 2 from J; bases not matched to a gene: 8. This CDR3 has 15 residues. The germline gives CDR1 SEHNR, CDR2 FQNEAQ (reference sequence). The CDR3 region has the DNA TGTGCCAGCAGCAGACGGGGGACAGGACCCTACGAGCAGTACTTC. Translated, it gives CASSRRGTGPYEQYF.

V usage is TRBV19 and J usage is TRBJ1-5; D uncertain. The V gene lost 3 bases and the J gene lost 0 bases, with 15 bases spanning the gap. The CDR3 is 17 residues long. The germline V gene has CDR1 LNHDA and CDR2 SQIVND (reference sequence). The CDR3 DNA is TGTGCCAGTAGTATGGTTCCTAACAGTTATAGCAATCAGCCCCAGCATTTT. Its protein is CASSMVPNSYSNQPQHF.

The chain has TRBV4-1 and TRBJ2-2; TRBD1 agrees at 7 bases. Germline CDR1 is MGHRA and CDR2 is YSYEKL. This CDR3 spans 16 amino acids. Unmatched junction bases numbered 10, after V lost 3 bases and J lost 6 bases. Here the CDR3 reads CASSHPRDSGAGELFF. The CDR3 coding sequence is TGCGCCAGCAGCCACCCCCGGGACAGTGGCGCCGGGGAGCTGTTTTTT.

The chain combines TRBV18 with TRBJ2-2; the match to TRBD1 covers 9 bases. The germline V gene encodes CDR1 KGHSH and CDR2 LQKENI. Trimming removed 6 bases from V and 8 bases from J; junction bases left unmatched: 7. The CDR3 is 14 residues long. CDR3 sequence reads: CASSTGGGGGELFF. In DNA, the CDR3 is TGTGCCAGCTCTACAGGGGGCGGCGGAGGGGAGCTGTTTTTT. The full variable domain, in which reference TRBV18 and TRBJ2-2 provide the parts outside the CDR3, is NAGVMQNPRHLVRRRGQEARLRCSPMKGHSHVYWYRQLPEEGLKFMVYLQKENIIDESGMPKERFSAEFPKEGPSILRIQQVVRGDSAAYFCASSTGGGGGELFFGEGSRLTVL.

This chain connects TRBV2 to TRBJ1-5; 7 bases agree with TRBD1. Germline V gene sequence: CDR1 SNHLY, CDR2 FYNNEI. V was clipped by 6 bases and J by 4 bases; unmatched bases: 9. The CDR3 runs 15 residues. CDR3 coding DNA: TGTGCCAGCAGCGCACTTCGACAGGGTAATCAGCCCCAGCATTTT. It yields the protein CASSALRQGNQPQHF.

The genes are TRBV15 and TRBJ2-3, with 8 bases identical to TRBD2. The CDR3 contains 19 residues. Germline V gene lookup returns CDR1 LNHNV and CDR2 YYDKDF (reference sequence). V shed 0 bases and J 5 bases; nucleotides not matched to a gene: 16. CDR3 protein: CATSREGRPTGGPGDTQYF. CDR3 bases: TGTGCCACCAGCAGAGAGGGGCGCCCAACGGGGGGGCCAGGAGATACGCAGTATTTT.

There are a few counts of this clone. This CDR3 reads CVCMGALNTEAFF. CDR3 nucleotides: TGTGTTTGCATGGGGGCTCTGAACACTGAAGCTTTCTTT. The chain recombines TRBV6-5 with TRBJ1-1, with D perhaps matching TRBD1 (6 bases). The germline gives CDR1 MNHEY, CDR2 SVGAGI. The CDR3 sequence is 13 residues long.

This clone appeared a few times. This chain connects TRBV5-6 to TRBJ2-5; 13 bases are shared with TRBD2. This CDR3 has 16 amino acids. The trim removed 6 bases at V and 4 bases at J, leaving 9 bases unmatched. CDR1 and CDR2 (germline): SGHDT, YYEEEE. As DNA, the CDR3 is TGTGCCAGCACCACTAGCGGGGGGGCCTTGGGAGAGACCCAGTACTTC. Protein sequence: CASTTSGGALGETQYF.

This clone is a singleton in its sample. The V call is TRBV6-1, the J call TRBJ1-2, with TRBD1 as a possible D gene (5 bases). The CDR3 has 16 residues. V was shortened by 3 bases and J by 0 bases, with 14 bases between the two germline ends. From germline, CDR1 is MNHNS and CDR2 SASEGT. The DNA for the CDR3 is TGTGCCAGCAGTGACTTTTCCCAGGGATCTAACTATGGCTACACCTTC. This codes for CASSDFSQGSNYGYTF.

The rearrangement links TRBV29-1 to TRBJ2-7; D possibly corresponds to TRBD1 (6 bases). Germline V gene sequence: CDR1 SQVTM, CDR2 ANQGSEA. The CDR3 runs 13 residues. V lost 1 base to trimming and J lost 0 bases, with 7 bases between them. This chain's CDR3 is CSVEGTVSYEQYF. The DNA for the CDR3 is TGCAGCGTTGAAGGGACAGTCTCCTACGAGCAGTACTTC.

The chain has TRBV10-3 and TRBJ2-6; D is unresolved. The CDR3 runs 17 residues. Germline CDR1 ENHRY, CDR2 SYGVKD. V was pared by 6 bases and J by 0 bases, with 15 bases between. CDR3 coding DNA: TGTGCCATCAGCCCGACTTTCCAACCCTCTGGGGCCAACGTCCTGACTTTC. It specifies CAISPTFQPSGANVLTF.

The CDR3 bases are TGTGCCAGCAGCCGCCTAGGGGCCGGGACTAGCGGGGGGCTAAACTATGAGCAGTTCTTC. Translation: CASSRLGAGTSGGLNYEQFF. This chain joins TRBV4-2 and TRBJ2-1, with TRBD2 identical over 15 bases. The CDR3 extends over 20 amino acids. CDR1 and CDR2 (germline): LGHNA, YNFKEQ. With V trimmed by 4 bases and J by 8 bases, 18 bases remained unmatched.

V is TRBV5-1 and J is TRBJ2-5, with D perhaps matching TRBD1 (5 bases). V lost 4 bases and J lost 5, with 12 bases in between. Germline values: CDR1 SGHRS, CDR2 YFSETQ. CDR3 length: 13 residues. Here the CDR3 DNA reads TGCGCCAGCAGCCAACGGACAAAGGAGACCCAGTACTTC. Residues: CASSQRTKETQYF.

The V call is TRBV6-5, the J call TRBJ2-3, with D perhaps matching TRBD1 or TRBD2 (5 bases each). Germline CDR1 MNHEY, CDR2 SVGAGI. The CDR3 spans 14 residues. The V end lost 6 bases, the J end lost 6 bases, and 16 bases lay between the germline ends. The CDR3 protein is CASRFRDPADTQYF. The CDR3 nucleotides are TGTGCCAGCAGATTCCGGGACCCCGCGGATACGCAGTATTTT.

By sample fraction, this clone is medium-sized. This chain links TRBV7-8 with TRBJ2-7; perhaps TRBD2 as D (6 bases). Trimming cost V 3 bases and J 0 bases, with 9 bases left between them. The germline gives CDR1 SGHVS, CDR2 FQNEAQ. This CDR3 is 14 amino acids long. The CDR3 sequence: CASSFGGGSYEQYF. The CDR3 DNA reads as TGTGCCAGCAGCTTCGGGGGAGGCTCCTACGAGCAGTACTTC.